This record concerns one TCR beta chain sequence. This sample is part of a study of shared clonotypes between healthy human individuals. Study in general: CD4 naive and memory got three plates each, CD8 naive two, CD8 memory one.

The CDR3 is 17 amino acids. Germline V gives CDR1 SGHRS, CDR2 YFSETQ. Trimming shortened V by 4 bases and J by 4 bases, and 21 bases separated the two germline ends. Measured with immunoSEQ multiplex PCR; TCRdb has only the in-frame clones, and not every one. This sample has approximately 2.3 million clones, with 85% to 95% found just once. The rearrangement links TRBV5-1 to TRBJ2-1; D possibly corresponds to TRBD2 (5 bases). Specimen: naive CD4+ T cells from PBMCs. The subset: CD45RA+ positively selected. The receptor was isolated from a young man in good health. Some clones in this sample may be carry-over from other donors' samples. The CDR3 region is CASSPTPSGRTYNEQFF. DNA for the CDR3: TGCGCCAGCAGCCCGACCCCGAGCGGCCGGACTTACAATGAGCAGTTCTTC.